The rows below give T cell receptor beta chains drawn from one sample of a study of T cell responses to AZD1222 COVID-19 vaccine. This table comes from immunoSEQ multiplex PCR, and its TCRdb copy is limited to in-frame clones, with some not included. The table includes approximately 120,000 clones, 88% detected once. The sequencing used peripheral blood, collected on day 0 of AZD1222 vaccination. The receptors shown here come from an adult in good health. The CDR3 runs from the conserved cysteine through the conserved F or W. D genes are given only for firm matches. Size is omitted from some rows. Given values are once, few, many or a class for expanded clones.

>TRBJ2-6|TRBV19|TRBD1|once
CASSQGGDGTGANVLTF
TGTGCCAGTAGTCAAGGGGGCGACGGCACTGGGGCCAACGTCCTGACTTTC
>TRBJ1-5|TRBV23-1|-|once
CASSQSFPLGYSNQPQHF
TGCGCCAGCAGTCAATCGTTTCCTTTGGGGTATAGCAATCAGCCCCAGCATTTT
>TRBJ2-7|TRBV7-9|-|-
CASSASGYEQYF
TGTGCCAGCAGCGCGTCCGGGTACGAGCAGTACTTC
>TRBJ1-6|TRBV7-8|TRBD1|-
CASSSGGLSYNSPLHF
TGTGCCAGCAGCTCAGGGGGTCTCTCCTATAATTCACCCCTCCACTTT
>TRBJ2-4|TRBV28|-|few
CASRIRGRAKVSKNIQYF
TGTGCCAGCAGAATAAGGGGGAGGGCCAAGGTAAGCAAAAACATTCAGTACTTC
>TRBJ1-2|TRBV5-8|TRBD1|-
CASSRTGVGGDNYGYTF
TGTGCCAGCAGCCGGACAGGGGTTGGGGGAGATAACTATGGCTACACCTTC
>TRBJ2-3|TRBV29-1|TRBD1|-
CSVRGQGKDTQYF
TGCAGCGTACGAGGACAGGGCAAAGATACGCAGTATTTT
>TRBJ1-5|TRBV15|-|-
CATSGHRGNQPQHF
TGTGCCACCAGCGGACACAGGGGCAATCAGCCCCAGCATTTT
>TRBJ2-7|TRBV20-1|-|-
CSAMSSYEQYF
TGCAGTGCAATGAGCTCCTACGAGCAGTACTTC
>TRBJ1-1|TRBV7-8|-|-
CASSLPTGGTGRAFF
TGTGCCAGCAGTTTACCGACAGGCGGGACCGGAAGAGCTTTCTTT
>TRBJ1-2|TRBV28|TRBD1|-
CASSLGTGYYGYTF
TGTGCCAGCAGTTTAGGGACAGGGTATTATGGCTACACCTTC
>TRBJ1-5|TRBV6-2/TRBV6-3|-|-
CASSDSNSNQPQHF
TGTGCCAGCAGTGATTCCAATAGCAATCAGCCCCAGCATTTT
>TRBJ2-3|TRBV29-1|-|-
CSVEMGLADTQYF
TGCAGCGTTGAAATGGGACTCGCAGATACGCAGTATTTT
>TRBJ1-1|TRBV29-1|-|-
CSVQRGRNTEAFF
TGCAGCGTTCAAAGAGGGAGGAACACTGAAGCTTTCTTT
>TRBJ1-5|TRBV7-9|TRBD1|-
CASSDGTGLQPQHF
TGTGCCAGCAGCGACGGGACAGGGCTTCAGCCCCAGCATTTT
>TRBJ1-1|TRBV7-2|TRBD1|-
CASSVHTGGTEAFF
TGTGCCAGCAGCGTACACACAGGGGGCACTGAAGCTTTCTTT
>TRBJ1-3|TRBV11-1|-|-
CASSPGIGSGNTIYF
TGTGCCAGCAGCCCGGGGATCGGATCGGGAAACACCATATATTTT
>TRBJ2-7|TRBV7-9|-|-
CASSLDGPDSQYF
TGTGCCAGCAGCTTAGATGGTCCGGACTCGCAGTACTTC
>TRBJ2-5|TRBV7-9|-|-
CASSPQGGETQYF
TGTGCCAGCAGCCCACAGGGAGGAGAGACCCAGTACTTC
>TRBJ2-3|TRBV29-1|TRBD1|-
CSVATGGQGRDTQYF
TGCAGCGTTGCAACCGGGGGACAGGGTCGAGATACGCAGTATTTT
>TRBJ1-2|TRBV4-1|-|-
CASSPPGRGDGYTF
TGCGCCAGCAGCCCCCCGGGGAGGGGCGATGGCTACACCTTC
>TRBJ2-7|TRBV7-2|-|-
CASSRFGGDKSYEQYF
TGTGCCAGCAGCCGTTTTGGAGGGGACAAGTCCTACGAGCAGTACTTC
>TRBJ2-7|TRBV19|TRBD1|-
CATEDRGTYEQYF
TGTGCCACTGAGGACAGGGGAACCTACGAGCAGTACTTC
>TRBJ1-1|TRBV7-9|-|-
CASSLATEAFF
TGTGCCAGCAGCTTGGCCACTGAAGCTTTCTTT
>TRBJ1-5|TRBV7-9|-|-
CASSLALANSNQPQHF
TGTGCCAGCAGCTTAGCACTGGCGAATAGCAATCAGCCCCAGCATTTT
>TRBJ1-2|TRBV3-1/TRBV3-2|-|-
CASSQDYGYTF
TGTGCCAGCAGCCAAGACTATGGCTACACCTTC
>TRBJ1-2|TRBV2|TRBD1|few
CASSEDRIANNYGYTF
TGTGCCAGCAGTGAGGACAGGATTGCTAATAACTATGGCTACACCTTC
>TRBJ2-5|TRBV4-3|-|-
CASSQEVSQTQYF
TGCGCCAGCAGCCAAGAAGTGTCGCAGACCCAGTACTTC
>TRBJ1-2|TRBV30|TRBD1|-
CAWAQGAGFGYTF
TGTGCCTGGGCTCAGGGGGCTGGATTTGGCTACACCTTC
>TRBJ2-7|TRBV11-2|-|-
CASSSGVGGRTSYEQYF
TGTGCCAGCAGCTCTGGGGTCGGCGGCCGGACCTCCTACGAGCAGTACTTC
>TRBJ1-5|TRBV19|TRBD1|-
CASSSGQGAFGPQHF
TGTGCCAGTAGTTCCGGACAGGGGGCCTTTGGGCCCCAGCATTTT